This T cell receptor (beta chain) emerged from a study of siplizumab effects on memory and regulatory T cells. Findings of the study overall: Alloreactive sequences that could be traced to unstimulated CD4+ memory cells showed a significant reduction under siplizumab. Mapping to unstimulated subsets was achieved for only a minor fraction of alloreactive clones.

Regarding this clone: What it recognizes is unknown.

The ends lost 0 bases at V and 2 bases at J; junction bases unmatched: 4. The germline V gene encodes CDR1 GTSNPN and CDR2 SVGIG (reference sequence). CDR3 length equals 14 residues. Data came from immunoSEQ multiplex PCR; TCRdb stores just in-frame clones and leaves some out. The top ten hold roughly 1.5% of the sample, which has about 120,000 clones, around 94% seen once. Sequenced material: non-Treg CD4+ T cells sorted from blood. The V call is TRBV30, the J call TRBJ2-7; 7 nucleotides align to TRBD2. This clonotype was sampled from a human donor in good health. The CDR3 region has the DNA TGTGCCTGGAGTGTGGGAGGGTCTACCTACGAGCAGTACTTC. It specifies CAWSVGGSTYEQYF.